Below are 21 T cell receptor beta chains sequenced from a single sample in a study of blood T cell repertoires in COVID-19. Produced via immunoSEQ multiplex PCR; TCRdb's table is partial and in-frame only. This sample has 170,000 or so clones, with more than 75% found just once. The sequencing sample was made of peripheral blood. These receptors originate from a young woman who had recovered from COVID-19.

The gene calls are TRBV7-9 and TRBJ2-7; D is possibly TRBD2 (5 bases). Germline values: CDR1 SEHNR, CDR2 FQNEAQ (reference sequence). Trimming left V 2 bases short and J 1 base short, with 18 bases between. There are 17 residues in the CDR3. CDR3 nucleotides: TGTGCCAGCAGCTTAAGGCGGCCGGGATCGGGGTCCTACGAGCAGTACTTC. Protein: CASSLRRPGSGSYEQYF.

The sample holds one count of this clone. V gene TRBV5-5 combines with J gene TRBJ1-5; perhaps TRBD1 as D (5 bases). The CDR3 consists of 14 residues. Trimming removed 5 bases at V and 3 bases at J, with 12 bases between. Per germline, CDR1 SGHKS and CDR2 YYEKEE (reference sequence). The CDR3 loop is CASRLQVDNQPQHF. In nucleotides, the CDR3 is TGTGCCAGCAGACTACAGGTAGACAATCAGCCCCAGCATTTT.

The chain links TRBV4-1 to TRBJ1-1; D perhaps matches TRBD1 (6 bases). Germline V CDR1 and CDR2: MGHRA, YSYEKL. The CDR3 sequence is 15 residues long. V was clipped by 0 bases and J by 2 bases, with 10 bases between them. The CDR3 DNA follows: TGCGCCAGCAGCCAAGATTCAGGGGTTAACACTGAAGCTTTCTTT. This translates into CASSQDSGVNTEAFF.

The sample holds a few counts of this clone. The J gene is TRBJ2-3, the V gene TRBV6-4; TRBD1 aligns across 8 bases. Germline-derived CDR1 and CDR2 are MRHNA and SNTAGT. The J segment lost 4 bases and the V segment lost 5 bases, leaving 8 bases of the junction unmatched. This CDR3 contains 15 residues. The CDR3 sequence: CASSTGTGSADTQYF. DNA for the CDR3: TGTGCCAGCAGTACCGGGACAGGAAGTGCAGATACGCAGTATTTT.

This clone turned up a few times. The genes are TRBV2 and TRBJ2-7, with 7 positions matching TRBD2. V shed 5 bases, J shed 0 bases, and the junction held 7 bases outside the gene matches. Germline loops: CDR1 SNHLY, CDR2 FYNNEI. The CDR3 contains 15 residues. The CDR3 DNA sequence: TGTGCCAGCAGTACCCAAGCGGGAAGCTCCTACGAGCAGTACGTC. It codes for CASSTQAGSSYEQYV.

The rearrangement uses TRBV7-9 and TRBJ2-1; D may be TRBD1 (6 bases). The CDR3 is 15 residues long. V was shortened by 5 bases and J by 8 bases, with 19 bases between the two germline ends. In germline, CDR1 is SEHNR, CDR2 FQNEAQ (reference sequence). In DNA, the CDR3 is TGTGCCAGCAGCCCCCCGGGACATAGTGGAGATGAGCAGTTCTTC. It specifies CASSPPGHSGDEQFF.

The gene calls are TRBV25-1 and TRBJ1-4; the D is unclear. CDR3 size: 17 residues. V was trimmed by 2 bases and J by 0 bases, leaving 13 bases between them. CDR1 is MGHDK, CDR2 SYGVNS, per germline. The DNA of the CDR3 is TGTGCCAGCAGTGAAGTAATCGTGACTGCAACTAATGAAAAACTGTTTTTT. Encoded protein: CASSEVIVTATNEKLFF.

The CDR3 reads CASPQGTAWWGRQYF. Here the CDR3 DNA reads TGTGCCAGTCCACAGGGGACCGCCTGGTGGGGTCGGCAGTACTTC. V gene TRBV9 combines with J gene TRBJ2-7; 7 bases align to TRBD1. The CDR3 contains 15 residues. Germline V gene data show CDR1 as SGDLS and CDR2 as YYNGEE. J was trimmed by 9 bases and V by 8 bases; bases with no gene match: 20.

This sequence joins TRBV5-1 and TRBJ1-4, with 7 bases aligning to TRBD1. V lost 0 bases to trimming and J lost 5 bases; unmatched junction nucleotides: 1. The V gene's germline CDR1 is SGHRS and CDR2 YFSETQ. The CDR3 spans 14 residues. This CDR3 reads CASSLAQGNEKLFF. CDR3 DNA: TGCGCCAGCAGCTTGGCACAGGGGAATGAAAAACTGTTTTTT.

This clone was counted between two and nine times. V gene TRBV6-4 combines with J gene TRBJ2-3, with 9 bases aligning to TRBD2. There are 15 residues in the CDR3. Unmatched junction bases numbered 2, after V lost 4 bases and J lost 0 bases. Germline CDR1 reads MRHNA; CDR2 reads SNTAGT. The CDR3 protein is CASSVSGGSTDTQYF. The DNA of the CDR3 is TGTGCCAGCAGTGTGAGCGGGGGGAGCACAGATACGCAGTATTTT.

The CDR3 DNA is TGTGCCAGCAGTCAGCCGGAAAAGGGGGAAGCTTTCTTT. It is translated as CASSQPEKGEAFF. V is TRBV12-3 or TRBV12-4 and J is TRBJ1-1; D may be TRBD1 (5 bases). V gave up 5 bases and J gave up 8 bases, with 15 bases separating them. The CDR3 contains 13 residues.

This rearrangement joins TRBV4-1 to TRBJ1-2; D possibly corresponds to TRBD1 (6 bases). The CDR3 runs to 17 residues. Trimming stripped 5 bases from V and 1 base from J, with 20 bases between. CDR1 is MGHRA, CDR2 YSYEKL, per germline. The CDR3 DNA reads TGCGCCAGCAGCGTTCCGGGACAATCAGTAGATAACTATGGCTACACCTTC. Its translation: CASSVPGQSVDNYGYTF.

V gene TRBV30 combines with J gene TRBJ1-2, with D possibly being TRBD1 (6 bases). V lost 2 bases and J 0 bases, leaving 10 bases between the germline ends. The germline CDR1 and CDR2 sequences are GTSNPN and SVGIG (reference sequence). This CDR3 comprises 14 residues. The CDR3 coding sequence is TGTGCCTGGAGTAGGGGGATCTCTAACTATGGCTACACCTTC. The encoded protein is CAWSRGISNYGYTF.

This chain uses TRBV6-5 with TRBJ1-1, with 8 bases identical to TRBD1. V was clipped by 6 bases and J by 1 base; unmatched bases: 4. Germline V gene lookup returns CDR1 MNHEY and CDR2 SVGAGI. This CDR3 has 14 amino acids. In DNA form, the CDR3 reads TGTGCCAGCAGAACCGGGACAGGGAACACTGAAGCTTTCTTT. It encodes CASRTGTGNTEAFF.

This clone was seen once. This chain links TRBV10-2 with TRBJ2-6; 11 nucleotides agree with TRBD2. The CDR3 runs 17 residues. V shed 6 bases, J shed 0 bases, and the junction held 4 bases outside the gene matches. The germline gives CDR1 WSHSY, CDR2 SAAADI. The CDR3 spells CASRGLADRSGANVLTF. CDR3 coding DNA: TGCGCCAGCAGGGGACTAGCGGACCGCTCTGGGGCCAACGTCCTGACTTTC.

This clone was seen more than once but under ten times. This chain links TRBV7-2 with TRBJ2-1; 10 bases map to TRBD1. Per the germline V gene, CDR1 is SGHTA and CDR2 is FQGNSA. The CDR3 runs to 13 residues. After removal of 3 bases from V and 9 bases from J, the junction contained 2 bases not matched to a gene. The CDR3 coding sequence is TGTGCCAGCAGCTTGGGACAGGGGACTGAGCAGTTCTTC. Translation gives CASSLGQGTEQFF.

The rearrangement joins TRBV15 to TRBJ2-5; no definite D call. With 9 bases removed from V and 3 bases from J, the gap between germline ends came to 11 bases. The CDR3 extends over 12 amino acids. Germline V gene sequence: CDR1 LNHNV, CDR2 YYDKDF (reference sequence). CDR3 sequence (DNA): TGTGCCACGAGTACGGCGGAAGAGACCCAGTACTTC. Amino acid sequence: CATSTAEETQYF.

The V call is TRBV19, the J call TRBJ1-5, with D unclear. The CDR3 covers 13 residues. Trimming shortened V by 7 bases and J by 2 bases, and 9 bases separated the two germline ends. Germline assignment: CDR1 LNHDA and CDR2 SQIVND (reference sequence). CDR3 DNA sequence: TGTGCCAGTATTCAGGTTGGCAATCAGCCCCAGCATTTT. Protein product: CASIQVGNQPQHF. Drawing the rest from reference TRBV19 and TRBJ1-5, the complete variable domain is DGGITQSPKYLFRKEGQNVTLSCEQNLNHDAMYWYRQDPGQGLRLIYYSQIVNDFQKGDIAEGYSVSREKKESFPLTVTSAQKNPTAFYLCASIQVGNQPQHFGDGTRLSIL.

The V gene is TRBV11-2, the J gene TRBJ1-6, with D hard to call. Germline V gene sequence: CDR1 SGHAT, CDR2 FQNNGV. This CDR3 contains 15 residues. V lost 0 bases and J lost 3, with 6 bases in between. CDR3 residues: CASSLDALYNSPLHF. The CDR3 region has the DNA TGTGCCAGCAGCTTAGACGCACTCTATAATTCACCCCTCCACTTT.

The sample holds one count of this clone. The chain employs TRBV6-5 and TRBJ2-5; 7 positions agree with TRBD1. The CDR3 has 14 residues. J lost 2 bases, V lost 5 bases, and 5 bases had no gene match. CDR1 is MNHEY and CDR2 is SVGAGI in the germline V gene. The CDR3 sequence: CASSRGTDQETQYF. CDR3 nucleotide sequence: TGTGCCAGCAGTAGGGGGACAGATCAAGAGACCCAGTACTTC.

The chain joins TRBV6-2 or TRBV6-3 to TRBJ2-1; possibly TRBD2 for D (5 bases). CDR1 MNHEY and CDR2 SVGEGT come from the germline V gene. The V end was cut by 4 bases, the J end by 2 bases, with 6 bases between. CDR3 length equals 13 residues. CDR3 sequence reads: CASSSGTYNEQFF. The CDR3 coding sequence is TGTGCCAGCAGTTCCGGGACCTACAATGAGCAGTTCTTC.